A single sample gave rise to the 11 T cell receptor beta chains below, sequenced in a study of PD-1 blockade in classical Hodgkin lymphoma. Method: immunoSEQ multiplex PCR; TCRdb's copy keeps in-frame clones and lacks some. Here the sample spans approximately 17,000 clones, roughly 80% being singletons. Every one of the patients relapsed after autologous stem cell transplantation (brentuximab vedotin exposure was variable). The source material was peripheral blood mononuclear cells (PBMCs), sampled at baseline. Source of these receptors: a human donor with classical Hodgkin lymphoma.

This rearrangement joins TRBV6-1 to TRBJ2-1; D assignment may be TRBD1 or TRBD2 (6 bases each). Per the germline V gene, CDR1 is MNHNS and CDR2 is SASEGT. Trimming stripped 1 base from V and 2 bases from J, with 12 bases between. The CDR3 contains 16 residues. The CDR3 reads CASSEGEGGPYNEQFF. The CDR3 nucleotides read TGTGCCAGCAGTGAAGGAGAGGGGGGCCCCTACAATGAGCAGTTCTTC.

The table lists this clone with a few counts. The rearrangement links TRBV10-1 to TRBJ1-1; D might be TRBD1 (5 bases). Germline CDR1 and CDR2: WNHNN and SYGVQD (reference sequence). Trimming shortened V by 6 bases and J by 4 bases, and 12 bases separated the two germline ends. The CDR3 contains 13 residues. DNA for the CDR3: TGCGCCAGCAGGGAATATAGGGGCACTGAAGCTTTCTTT. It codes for CASREYRGTEAFF.

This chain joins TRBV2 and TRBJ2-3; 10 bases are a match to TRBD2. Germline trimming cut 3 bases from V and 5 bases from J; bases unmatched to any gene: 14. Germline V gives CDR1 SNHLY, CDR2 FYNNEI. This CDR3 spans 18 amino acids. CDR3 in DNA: TGTGCCAGCAGTGAGGGGGCTAGCGGGAGCAGGGGCGGAGATACGCAGTATTTT. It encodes CASSEGASGSRGGDTQYF.

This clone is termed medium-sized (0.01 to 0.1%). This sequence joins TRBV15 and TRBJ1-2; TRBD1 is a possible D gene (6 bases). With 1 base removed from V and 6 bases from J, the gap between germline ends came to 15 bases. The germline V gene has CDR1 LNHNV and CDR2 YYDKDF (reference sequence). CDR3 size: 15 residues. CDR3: CATSRARGGDNGYTF. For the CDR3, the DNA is TGTGCCACCAGCAGAGCCAGGGGAGGGGATAATGGCTACACCTTC.

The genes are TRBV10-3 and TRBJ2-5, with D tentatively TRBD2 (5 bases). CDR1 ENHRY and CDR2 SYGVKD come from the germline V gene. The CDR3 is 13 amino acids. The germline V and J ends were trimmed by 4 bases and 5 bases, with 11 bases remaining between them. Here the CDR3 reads CAISGGEAETQYF. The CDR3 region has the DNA TGTGCCATCAGTGGGGGAGAAGCGGAGACCCAGTACTTC.

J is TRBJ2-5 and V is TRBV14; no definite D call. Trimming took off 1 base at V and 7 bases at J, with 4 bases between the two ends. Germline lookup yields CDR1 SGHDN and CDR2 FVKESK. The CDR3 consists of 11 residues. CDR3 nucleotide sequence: TGTGCCAGCAGCCAAGGGGCGACCCAGTACTTC. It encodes CASSQGATQYF.

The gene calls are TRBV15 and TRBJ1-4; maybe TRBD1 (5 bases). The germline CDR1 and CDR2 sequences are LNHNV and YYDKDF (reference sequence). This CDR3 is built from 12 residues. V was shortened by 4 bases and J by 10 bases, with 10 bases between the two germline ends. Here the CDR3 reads CATSTLDTKLFF. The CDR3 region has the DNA TGTGCCACCAGCACTTTGGACACAAAACTGTTTTTT.

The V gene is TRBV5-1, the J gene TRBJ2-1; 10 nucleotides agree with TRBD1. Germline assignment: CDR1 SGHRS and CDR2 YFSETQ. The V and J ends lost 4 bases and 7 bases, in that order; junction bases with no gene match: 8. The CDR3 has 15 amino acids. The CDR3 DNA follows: TGCGCCAGCAGCGATCCGGGACAGGGGATGAATGAGCAGTTCTTC. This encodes CASSDPGQGMNEQFF. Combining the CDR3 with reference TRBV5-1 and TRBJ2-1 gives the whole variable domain KAGVTQTPRYLIKTRGQQVTLSCSPISGHRSVSWYQQTPGQGLQFLFEYFSETQRNKGNFPGRFSGRQFSNSRSEMNVSTLELGDSALYLCASSDPGQGMNEQFFGPGTRLTVL.

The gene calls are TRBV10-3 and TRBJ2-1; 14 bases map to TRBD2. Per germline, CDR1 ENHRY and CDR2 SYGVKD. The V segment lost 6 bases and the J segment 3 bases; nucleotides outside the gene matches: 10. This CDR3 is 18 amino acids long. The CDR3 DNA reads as TGTGCCATCAGAAACACCGGGACTAGCGGGAGTATCTACAATGAGCAGTTCTTC. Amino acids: CAIRNTGTSGSIYNEQFF.

CDR3 sequence: CASSKALPVFAGMSTDTQYF. As DNA, the CDR3 is TGTGCCAGCAGCAAAGCGCTCCCCGTGTTTGCTGGGATGAGCACAGATACGCAGTATTTT. The chain couples TRBV21-1 to TRBJ2-3. TRBV21-1 is flagged as a pseudogene. This CDR3 spans 20 amino acids.

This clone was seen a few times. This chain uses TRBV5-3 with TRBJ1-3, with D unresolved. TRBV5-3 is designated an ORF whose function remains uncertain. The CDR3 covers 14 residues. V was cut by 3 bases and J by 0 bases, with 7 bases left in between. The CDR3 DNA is TGTGCCAGAAGCTGGCCGAGCTCTGGAAACACCATATATTTT. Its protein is CARSWPSSGNTIYF.